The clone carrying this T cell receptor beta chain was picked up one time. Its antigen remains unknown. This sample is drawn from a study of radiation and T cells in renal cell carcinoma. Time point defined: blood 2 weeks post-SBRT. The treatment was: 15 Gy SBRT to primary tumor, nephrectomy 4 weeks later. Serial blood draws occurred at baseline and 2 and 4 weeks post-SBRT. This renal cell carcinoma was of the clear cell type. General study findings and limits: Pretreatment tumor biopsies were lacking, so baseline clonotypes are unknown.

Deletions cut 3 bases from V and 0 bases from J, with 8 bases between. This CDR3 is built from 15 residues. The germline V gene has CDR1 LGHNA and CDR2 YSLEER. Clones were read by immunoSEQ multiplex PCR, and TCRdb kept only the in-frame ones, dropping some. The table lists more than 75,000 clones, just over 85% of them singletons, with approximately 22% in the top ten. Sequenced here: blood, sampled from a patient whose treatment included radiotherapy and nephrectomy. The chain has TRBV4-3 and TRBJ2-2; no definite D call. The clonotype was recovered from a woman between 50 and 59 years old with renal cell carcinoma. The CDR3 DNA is TGCGCCAGCAGCCAGACCGACGCGAACACCGGGGAGCTGTTTTTT. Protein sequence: CASSQTDANTGELFF.